The source of this T cell receptor (beta chain) is a study of blood T cell repertoires in COVID-19 (dated by TCRdb to about 2020). For context, the study as a whole: The collaborator samples originated in the United States, Italy and Spain and spanned the acute and convalescent phases of COVID-19. A freely available public database, intended as a resource for researchers studying the immune response to SARS-CoV-2, is where the repertoires were released. The material from the prospective study consisted of cDNA or gDNA derived from T cells, B-cell-depleted T cells, or PBMCs. The samples were drawn from the first 160 participants of the ongoing ImmuneRACE study and from under 1,500 subjects provided by 6 global collaborators. Where HLA class I and class II types were available, the types were taken from metadata supplied by the sample provider, not from assay-based typing. Nearly every sample came with metadata listing a de-identified subject ID, COVID-19 status, age in years and sex. Deeply sampled blood TCRbeta repertoires from subjects exposed to, actively infected with, or recovered from COVID-19 were included in the dataset. Overall study results and their limits: How much clinical and demographic metadata was included differed by source and by participant, and the metadata was provided uncurated.

Each collaborating institution followed its own protocols to collect whole blood in K2EDTA tubes. For TCRbeta analysis, collaborators shipped samples in one of three forms: frozen whole blood, isolated PBMCs, or DNA extracted from either of those sample types. This clone was recorded only once. The target of this receptor is not known. Base qualities are not at hand, and no much larger clone is one base apart. Looking up the germline V gene (reference sequence) yields CDR1 LNHDA and CDR2 SQIVND. Reading from cysteine to phenylalanine, the CDR3 counts 12 amino acids. Of all the DNA, just the CDR3 is kept, 36 bases in frame from base 1. Germline trimming amounts to 7 bases on V and 7 bases on J, with 7 as the count of junction bases outside the gene matches. The immunoSEQ Assay, a bias-controlled multiplex PCR, was used to amplify TCRbeta CDR3 regions from genomic DNA. The published analysis was carried out like this. The number of nucleated cells in each sample was estimated from the amplification of reference gene primers within the assay. Sequence reads were collapsed and filtered to measure the absolute abundance of every unique TCRbeta CDR3 rearrangement. Productive Simpson clonality was computed per sample as the square root of Simpson's diversity index over productive rearrangements. As stored in TCRdb, this immuneACCESS dataset retains in-frame rearrangements with V and J assigned. A fraction of the clones does not appear; measured against another copy, unresolved V genes explain less than half of the discrepancy, and the remainder lacks a known reason. Clone size and the V and J calls come from that table; the DNA yielded D and trimming. Across this sample there are over 60,000 clones, with about 70% seen only once. 50% of the sample lies in the top ten.

The sequence was obtained from a woman of 80 years or more with acute or convalescent COVID-19. The material sequenced was peripheral blood. The chain employs TRBV19 and TRBJ2-7, with TRBD2 matching 7 junction bases. The DNA sequence is TGTGCCAGTAATCCGGGGGGAGAGGAGCAGTACTTC. It encodes CASNPGGEEQYF.